The rows below give T cell receptor beta chains drawn from one sample of a study of T-cell memory formation after mild COVID-19. MiXCR was run by TCRdb on the 5' RACE reads, yielding one entry per CDR3 protein. The sample records about 560,000 distinct CDR3 sequences, about a sixth being singletons. The sequencing input was PBMCs or a T cell subset sorted from them (not recorded which). These receptors were taken from an adult woman who had mild COVID-19 (a few samples of this study predate the infection). Cell type and time point are not known. Both conserved end residues are part of each CDR3. The D gene is left open where the match is weak. Some rows have no size entry. The others give once, few or many, or a class for an expanded clone.

J	size	D	V	DNA	CDR3
TRBJ2-7	.	.	TRBV29-1	TGCAGCGTCGCATTAGGGGGACCCTACGAGCAGTACTTC	CSVALGGPYEQYF
TRBJ2-1	few	.	TRBV7-9	TGTGCCAGCAGAGTAGGGGTTGAGCAGTTCTTC	CASRVGVEQFF
TRBJ1-1	.	.	TRBV30	TGTGCCTGGAGTGCCACGAGGCTACTCGCTGAAGCTTTCTTT	CAWSATRLLAEAFF
TRBJ2-4	few	TRBD2	TRBV7-3	TGTGCCAGCAGCCTGAAAGCGGGGGGGAAAAACATTCAGTACTTC	CASSLKAGGKNIQYF
TRBJ2-5	few	TRBD2	TRBV14	TGTGCCAGCAGCCCTCTCCAGGGAGGGACCCAAGAGACCCAGTACTTC	CASSPLQGGTQETQYF
TRBJ1-2	few	.	TRBV7-2	TGTGCCAGCAGCCACCCGGGGGGAAACTATGGCTACACCTTC	CASSHPGGNYGYTF
TRBJ2-2	few	TRBD2	TRBV24-1	TGTGCCACCAGTGAGCCCGGGAGGGCCTACGGGGAGCTGTTTTTT	CATSEPGRAYGELFF
TRBJ2-5	many	.	TRBV11-2	TGTGCCAGCAGCTTAGAATCAGTAGAGGCCCAGTACTTC	CASSLESVEAQYF
TRBJ1-4	.	.	TRBV11-2	TGTGCCAGCAGCCCTGGGGGGATTTCCGAGGAAAAACTGTTTTTT	CASSPGGISEEKLFF
TRBJ2-4	many	TRBD1	TRBV7-2	TGTGCCAGCAGCTTCAAGCCCGGGACAGGGGGCGCAGGCATTCAGTACTTC	CASSFKPGTGGAGIQYF
TRBJ2-2	few	.	TRBV5-6	TGTGCCAGCAGCTGGGGTAGAAGGACCGGGGAGCTGTTTTTT	CASSWGRRTGELFF
TRBJ1-1	few	.	TRBV6-1	TGTGCCAGCTCGGAGAACAGGGCAAACACTGAAGCTTTCTTT	CASSENRANTEAFF
TRBJ2-5	.	.	TRBV7-9	TGTGCCAGCAGCCAAGGTTTCCGGGACCAAGAGACCCAGTACTTC	CASSQGFRDQETQYF
TRBJ1-3	.	TRBD1	TRBV7-2	TGTGCCAGCAGCTTCCAGACAGGGGTATATGGAAACACCATATATTTT	CASSFQTGVYGNTIYF
TRBJ2-7	.	TRBD1	TRBV4-1	TGCGCCAGCAGCTACCCGGGACAGAACAACGAGCAGTACTTC	CASSYPGQNNEQYF
TRBJ2-7	many	TRBD1	TRBV12-3/TRBV12-4	TGTGCCAGCAGTTACAGGGGGAGCTACGAGCAGTACTTC	CASSYRGSYEQYF
TRBJ2-1	few	TRBD2	TRBV4-1	TGCGCCAGCAGCCAAGCCCCCCTAGCGGGAGACGAGCAGTTCTTC	CASSQAPLAGDEQFF
TRBJ2-1	.	.	TRBV5-5	TGTGCCAGCAGCCCGGGACCAAACAATGAGCAGTTCTTC	CASSPGPNNEQFF
TRBJ2-4	.	.	TRBV7-8	TGTGCCAGCAGCCTGAGTAGAGGGACTGAAAACATTCAGTACTTC	CASSLSRGTENIQYF
TRBJ1-3	few	.	TRBV6-5	TGTGCCAGCAGAGACTCAGGGGTTCAAGGAAACACCATATATTTT	CASRDSGVQGNTIYF
TRBJ2-7	.	.	TRBV3-1	TGTGCCAGCAGCCAAGCTTCTTACCTAGCCACCTACGGGCAGTACTTC	CASSQASYLATYGQYF
TRBJ1-5	few	.	TRBV6-2/TRBV6-3	TGTGCCAGCAGTTACCGGCACGGCGGGCCAAATCAGCCCCAGCATTTT	CASSYRHGGPNQPQHF
TRBJ1-5	.	.	TRBV6-5	TGTGCCAGCAGTTACTCGGGGCTTGGCAATCAGCCCCAGCATTTT	CASSYSGLGNQPQHF
TRBJ2-1	few	.	TRBV25-1	TGTGCCAGCAGTGATATAACCGCTGTCCACAATGAGCAGTTCTTC	CASSDITAVHNEQFF
TRBJ2-3	.	.	TRBV6-6	TGTGCCAGCAGTTACGATAGGGGTTTTGGCACAGATACGCAGTATTTT	CASSYDRGFGTDTQYF
TRBJ2-1	once	.	TRBV5-6	TGTGCCAGCAGCCGCCGGGACATTTCGGCGGGTGAGCAGTTCTTC	CASSRRDISAGEQFF
TRBJ2-6	few	TRBD1	TRBV29-1	TGCAGCGTTGTTGACAGGGGGACCTCTGGGGCCAACGTCCTGACTTTC	CSVVDRGTSGANVLTF
TRBJ2-7	.	.	TRBV6-1	TGTGCCAGCAGTGAATGGGGTCGCAGCGAGCAGTACTTC	CASSEWGRSEQYF
TRBJ2-7	few	TRBD1	TRBV29-1	TGCAGCGTTGACTCGAGGACAGGGCGCCCGAGCTCCTACGAGCAGTACTTC	CSVDSRTGRPSSYEQYF
TRBJ2-1	few	.	TRBV6-4	TGTGCCAGCAGTGACTCGGCAGGAGACTACAATGAGCAGTTCTTC	CASSDSAGDYNEQFF
TRBJ2-1	many	TRBD2	TRBV6-1	TGTGCCAGCAGCGGACTAGCGGGGGATTACAATGAGCAGTTCTTC	CASSGLAGDYNEQFF
TRBJ1-1	.	.	TRBV25-1	TGTGCCAGCAGTGAATCGGTCCCATTCGTCACTGAAGCTTTCTTT	CASSESVPFVTEAFF